Listed here are 18 T cell receptor beta chains from one sample, sequenced in a study of T-cell memory formation after mild COVID-19. Each CDR3 protein gets one entry after TCRdb re-called the 5' RACE reads with MiXCR. The sample consists of hundreds of thousands of distinct CDR3 sequences, around a quarter of them appearing once. The sequenced sample consisted of PBMCs or a T cell subset sorted from them (not recorded which). The receptors were gathered from an adult woman who had mild COVID-19 (a few samples of this study predate the infection). Cell type and time point are not known.

In its sample, this clonotype was seen a few times. This chain uses TRBV19 with TRBJ2-3; D is perhaps TRBD1 (6 bases). V was pared by 5 bases and J by 2 bases, with 17 bases between. This CDR3 contains 16 residues. The germline V gene encodes CDR1 LNHDA and CDR2 SQIVND (reference sequence). CDR3 nucleotides: TGTGCCAGTAGTTTCCGTGGGGGCTTGGTCACAGATACGCAGTATTTT. Residues: CASSFRGGLVTDTQYF.

This clonotype turned up a few times. This chain connects TRBV7-8 to TRBJ2-1; 14 bases map to TRBD2. Losses at the gene ends were 3 bases for V and 10 bases for J; bases not matched to a gene: 2. This CDR3 region has 14 residues. In germline, CDR1 is SGHVS, CDR2 FQNEAQ. CDR3 bases: TGTGCCAGCAGCTTGGGACTAGCGGGAGTGGAGCAGTTCTTC. It yields the protein CASSLGLAGVEQFF.

The genes are TRBV7-9 and TRBJ1-2; possibly TRBD1 for D (5 bases). The length of the CDR3 is 15 residues. CDR1 SEHNR and CDR2 FQNEAQ come from the germline V gene (reference sequence). V lost 3 bases to trimming and J lost 2 bases, with 13 bases between them. The CDR3 region has the DNA TGTGCCAGCAGCTTCCCTCCGGGACCGAACTATGGCTACACCTTC. The encoded protein is CASSFPPGPNYGYTF.

V is TRBV18 and J is TRBJ1-2; 7 nucleotides align to TRBD1. CDR3 size: 14 residues. Trimming at V came to 4 bases and at J to 3 bases, leaving 5 bases not matched to a gene. From germline, CDR1 is KGHSH and CDR2 LQKENI. The CDR3 is CASSRDGTDYGYTF. Written as DNA, the CDR3 is TGTGCCAGCTCACGAGACGGGACAGACTATGGCTACACCTTC.

This clonotype has a handful of counts. The chain employs TRBV14 and TRBJ2-7, with TRBD1 matching 11 bases. CDR1 and CDR2 from the germline V gene are SGHDN and FVKESK. This CDR3 region has 15 residues. The J segment lost 7 bases and the V segment lost 4 bases, leaving 9 bases of the junction unmatched. CDR3 in amino acids: CASSPIGQGAREQYF. The CDR3 DNA follows: TGTGCCAGCAGCCCCATCGGACAGGGGGCGAGGGAGCAGTACTTC.

This clonotype was detected only a few times. The CDR3 coding sequence is TGTGCCAGCACAGGTTACGAGCAGTACTTC. Encoded protein: CASTGYEQYF. V gene TRBV2 combines with J gene TRBJ2-7, with no clear D. The CDR3 length is 10 residues. The V end was cut by 7 bases, the J end by 4 bases, with 5 bases between. Germline-derived CDR1 and CDR2 are SNHLY and FYNNEI.

In its sample, this clonotype was seen a few times. The CDR3 here is CSVDETGSYEQYF. In DNA, the CDR3 is TGCAGCGTTGATGAGACAGGCTCCTACGAGCAGTACTTC. The chain is built from TRBV29-1 and TRBJ2-7; perhaps TRBD1 as D (6 bases). The V gene lost 3 bases and the J gene lost 0 bases, with 9 bases spanning the gap. This CDR3 is 13 amino acids long. In germline, CDR1 is SQVTM, CDR2 ANQGSEA.

V gene TRBV5-1 combines with J gene TRBJ2-7; 9 bases map to TRBD1. Germline CDR1 and CDR2: SGHRS and YFSETQ. The trim removed 0 bases at V and 7 bases at J, leaving 8 bases unmatched. The CDR3 extends over 15 amino acids. The CDR3 spells CASSLVLTGGREQYF. The CDR3 DNA sequence: TGCGCCAGCAGCTTGGTACTGACAGGGGGAAGAGAGCAGTACTTC. The full variable domain, its missing parts supplied by reference TRBV5-1 and TRBJ2-7, is KAGVTQTPRYLIKTRGQQVTLSCSPISGHRSVSWYQQTPGQGLQFLFEYFSETQRNKGNFPGRFSGRQFSNSRSEMNVSTLELGDSALYLCASSLVLTGGREQYFGPGTRLTVT.

This chain joins TRBV20-1 and TRBJ2-1; TRBD2 aligns across 11 bases. CDR3 length equals 15 residues. J gave up 1 base and V 6 bases, and 5 bases lay outside the gene matches. Germline CDR1 DFQATT, CDR2 SNEGSKA (reference sequence). For the CDR3, the DNA is TGCAGTGCAAGGCCTAGCGGGGGGTCCTACAATGAGCAGTTCTTC. This sequence encodes CSARPSGGSYNEQFF.

The gene calls are TRBV5-5 and TRBJ1-4; D call uncertain. Trimming cost V 0 bases and J 13 bases, with 13 bases left between them. CDR1 SGHKS and CDR2 YYEKEE come from the germline V gene (reference sequence). This CDR3 is 13 amino acids long. In DNA, the CDR3 is TGTGCCAGCAGCTTGGAACCTGACTTGGGACTGTTTTTT. Its translation is CASSLEPDLGLFF.

This clonotype was recorded many times. This chain links TRBV20-1 with TRBJ2-2, with D possibly called TRBD1 or TRBD2 (7 bases each). The CDR3 extends over 15 amino acids. V dropped 3 bases and J dropped 4 bases, with 15 bases sitting between them. The V gene's germline CDR1 is DFQATT and CDR2 SNEGSKA (reference sequence). The CDR3, as DNA: TGCAGTGCTAGGAGGGAGGGGGCGACCACCGGGGAGCTGTTTTTT. Amino acids: CSARREGATTGELFF.

The V and J genes are TRBV6-4 and TRBJ2-1, with D perhaps assigned TRBD1 or TRBD2 (6 bases each). Deletions cut 0 bases from V and 4 bases from J, with 10 bases between. The CDR3 contains 15 residues. Germline CDR1 and CDR2: MRHNA and SNTAGT. Here the CDR3 DNA reads TGTGCCAGCAGTGACTCGGGGGGCGATTACAATGAGCAGTTCTTC. Translating it yields CASSDSGGDYNEQFF.

This chain uses TRBV12-3 or TRBV12-4 with TRBJ2-7; D is possibly TRBD1 (6 bases). The CDR3 runs to 11 residues. V dropped 8 bases and J dropped 5 bases, with 10 bases sitting between them. CDR3 nucleotides: TGTGCCAGCGGGGGCGGGCACGAGCAGTACTTC. Translated, it gives CASGGGHEQYF.

This clonotype turned up a few times. The V call is TRBV19, the J call TRBJ1-2, with D unclear. The CDR3 loop spans 14 amino acids. CDR1 and CDR2 from the germline V gene are LNHDA and SQIVND (reference sequence). The V end lost 8 bases, the J end lost 4 bases, and 17 bases lay between the germline ends. The CDR3 loop is CASRHVNSFYGYTF. CDR3 DNA: TGTGCCAGTCGACATGTAAACAGCTTCTATGGCTACACCTTC.

The rearrangement uses TRBV5-4 and TRBJ2-1; D is perhaps TRBD2 (8 bases). This CDR3 contains 14 residues. Deletions cut 4 bases from V and 10 bases from J, with 18 bases between. CDR1 and CDR2 from the germline V gene are SGHNT and YYREEE (reference sequence). The CDR3 DNA reads TGTGCCAGCAGCCCGGGACTAGAGGGGGCAGAGCAGTTCTTC. Translating gives CASSPGLEGAEQFF.

This chain links TRBV5-1 with TRBJ2-2; D unresolved. From germline, CDR1 is SGHRS and CDR2 YFSETQ. V lost 2 bases and J lost 4, with 18 bases in between. The CDR3 length is 17 residues. CDR3 nucleotide sequence: TGCGCCAGCAGCTTCTTCGCCGTAGGTCCCCTCACCGGGGAGCTGTTTTTT. It specifies CASSFFAVGPLTGELFF.

The V and J genes are TRBV20-1 and TRBJ2-6, with D tentatively TRBD1 (6 bases). Trimming took 2 bases from V and 0 from J, leaving 11 bases between them. This CDR3 spans 16 amino acids. Per germline, CDR1 DFQATT and CDR2 SNEGSKA (reference sequence). In DNA form, the CDR3 reads TGCAGTGCTAGACTAGACAGGCTCTCTGGGGCCAACGTCCTGACTTTC. Translated: CSARLDRLSGANVLTF.

The rearrangement joins TRBV12-3 or TRBV12-4 to TRBJ2-3; 9 nucleotides align to TRBD2. V lost 6 bases, J lost 0 bases, and 4 bases stayed unmatched. The CDR3 spans 15 residues. The CDR3 DNA reads as TGTGCCAGCAGACGTAGCGGGAGTAGCACAGATACGCAGTATTTT. Its protein is CASRRSGSSTDTQYF.